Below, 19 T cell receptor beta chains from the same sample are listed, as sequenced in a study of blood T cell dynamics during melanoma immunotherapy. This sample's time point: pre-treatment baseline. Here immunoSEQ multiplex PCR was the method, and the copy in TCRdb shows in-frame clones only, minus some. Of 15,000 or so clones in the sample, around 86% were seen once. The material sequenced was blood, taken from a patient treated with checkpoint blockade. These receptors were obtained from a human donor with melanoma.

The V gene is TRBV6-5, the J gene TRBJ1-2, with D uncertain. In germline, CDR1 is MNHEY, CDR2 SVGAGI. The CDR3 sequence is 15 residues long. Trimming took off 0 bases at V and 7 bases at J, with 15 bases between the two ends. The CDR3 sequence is CASSYSGAPASGYTF. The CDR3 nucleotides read TGTGCCAGCAGTTACTCGGGCGCCCCTGCCTCTGGCTACACCTTC.

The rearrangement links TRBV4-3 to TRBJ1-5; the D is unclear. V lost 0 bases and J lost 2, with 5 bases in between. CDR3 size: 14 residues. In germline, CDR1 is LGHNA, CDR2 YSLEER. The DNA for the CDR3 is TGCGCCAGCAGCCAAGATTCTGGCAATCAGCCCCAGCATTTT. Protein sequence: CASSQDSGNQPQHF.

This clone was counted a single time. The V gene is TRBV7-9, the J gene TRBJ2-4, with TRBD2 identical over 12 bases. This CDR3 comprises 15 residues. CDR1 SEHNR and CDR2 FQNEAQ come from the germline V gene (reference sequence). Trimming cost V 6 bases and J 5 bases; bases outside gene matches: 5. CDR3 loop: CASSQTSGRQNIQYF. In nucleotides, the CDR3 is TGTGCCAGCAGTCAGACTAGCGGGAGACAAAACATTCAGTACTTC. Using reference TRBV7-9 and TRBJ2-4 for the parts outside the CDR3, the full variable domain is DTGVSQNPRHKITKRGQNVTFRCDPISEHNRLYWYRQTLGQGPEFLTYFQNEAQLEKSRLLSDRFSAERPKGSFSTLEIQRTEQGDSAMYLCASSQTSGRQNIQYFGAGTRLSVL.

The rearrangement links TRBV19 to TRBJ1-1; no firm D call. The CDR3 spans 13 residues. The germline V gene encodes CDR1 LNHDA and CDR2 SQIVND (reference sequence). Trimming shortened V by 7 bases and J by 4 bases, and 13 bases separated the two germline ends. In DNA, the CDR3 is TGTGCCAGTACCCCCCCAGAGGCCACTGAAGCTTTCTTT. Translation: CASTPPEATEAFF. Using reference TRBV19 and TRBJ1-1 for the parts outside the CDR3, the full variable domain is DGGITQSPKYLFRKEGQNVTLSCEQNLNHDAMYWYRQDPGQGLRLIYYSQIVNDFQKGDIAEGYSVSREKKESFPLTVTSAQKNPTAFYLCASTPPEATEAFFGQGTRLTVV.

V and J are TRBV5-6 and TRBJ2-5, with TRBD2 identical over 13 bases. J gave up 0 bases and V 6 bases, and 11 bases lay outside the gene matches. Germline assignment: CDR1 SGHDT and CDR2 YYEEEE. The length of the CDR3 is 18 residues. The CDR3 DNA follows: TGTGCCAGCACCGCTAGGACTAGCGGGGGTCTGTACCAAGAGACCCAGTACTTC. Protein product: CASTARTSGGLYQETQYF.

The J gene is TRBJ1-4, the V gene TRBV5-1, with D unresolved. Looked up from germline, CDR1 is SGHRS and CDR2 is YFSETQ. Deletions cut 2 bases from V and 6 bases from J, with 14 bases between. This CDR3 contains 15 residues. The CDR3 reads CASSFQGRLDEKLFF. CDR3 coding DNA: TGCGCCAGCAGCTTCCAAGGCCGGCTGGATGAAAAACTGTTTTTT.

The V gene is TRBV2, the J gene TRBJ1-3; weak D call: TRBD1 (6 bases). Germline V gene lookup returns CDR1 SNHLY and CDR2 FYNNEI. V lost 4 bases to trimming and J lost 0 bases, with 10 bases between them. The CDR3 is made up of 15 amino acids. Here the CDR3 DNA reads TGTGCCAGCAGTGTAGGGGGAAGCTCTGGAAACACCATATATTTT. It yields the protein CASSVGGSSGNTIYF.

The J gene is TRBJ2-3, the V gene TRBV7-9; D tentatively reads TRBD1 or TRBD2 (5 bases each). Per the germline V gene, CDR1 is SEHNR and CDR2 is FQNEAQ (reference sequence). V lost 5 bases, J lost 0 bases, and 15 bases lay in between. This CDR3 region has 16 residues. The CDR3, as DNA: TGTGCCAGCAGCCTTAGATACGGGGCTAGCACAGATACGCAGTATTTT. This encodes CASSLRYGASTDTQYF.

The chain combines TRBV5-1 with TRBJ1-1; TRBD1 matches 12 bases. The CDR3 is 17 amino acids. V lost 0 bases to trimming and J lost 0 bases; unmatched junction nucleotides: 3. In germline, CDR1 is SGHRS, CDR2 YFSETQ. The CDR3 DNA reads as TGCGCCAGCAGCTTGGCCGGGACAGGGGGCTTGAACACTGAAGCTTTCTTT. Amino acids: CASSLAGTGGLNTEAFF.

Here the CDR3 reads CASSQVSAGANVLTF. Here the CDR3 DNA reads TGCGCCAGCAGCCAGGTCTCGGCTGGGGCCAACGTCCTGACTTTC. The chain is built from TRBV4-3 and TRBJ2-6; D unresolved. V gave up 3 bases and J gave up 2 bases, with 8 bases separating them. Per the germline V gene, CDR1 is LGHNA and CDR2 is YSLEER. CDR3 size: 15 residues.

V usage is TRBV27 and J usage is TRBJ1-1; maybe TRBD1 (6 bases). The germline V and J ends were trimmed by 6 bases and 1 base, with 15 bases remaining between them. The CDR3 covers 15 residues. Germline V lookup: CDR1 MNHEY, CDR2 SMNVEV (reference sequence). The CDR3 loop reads CASREQGSRNTEAFF. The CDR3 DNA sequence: TGTGCCAGCAGGGAGCAGGGGTCGCGGAACACTGAAGCTTTCTTT.

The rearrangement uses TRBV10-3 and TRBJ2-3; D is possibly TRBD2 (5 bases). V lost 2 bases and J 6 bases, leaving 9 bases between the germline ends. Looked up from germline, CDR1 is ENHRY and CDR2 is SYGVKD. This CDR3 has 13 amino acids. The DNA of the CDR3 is TGTGCCATCAGTGAGGCTAGCATGGATACGCAGTATTTT. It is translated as CAISEASMDTQYF.

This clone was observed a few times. The CDR3 nucleotides read TGTGCCAGCAGTGGGGACGGACAGCGAACTGAAGCTTTCTTT. Encoded protein: CASSGDGQRTEAFF. The chain has TRBV11-2 and TRBJ1-1; D might be TRBD1 (6 bases). The ends were cut back, 6 bases at V and 5 bases at J, with 16 bases in the middle. CDR3 length: 14 amino acids. Germline-derived CDR1 and CDR2 are SGHAT and FQNNGV.

The CDR3 protein is CASLGPGQGPQETQYF. DNA for the CDR3: TGTGCCAGCCTGGGCCCAGGACAGGGGCCCCAAGAGACCCAGTACTTC. This chain joins TRBV19 and TRBJ2-5; 9 nucleotides align to TRBD1. Germline assignment: CDR1 LNHDA and CDR2 SQIVND (reference sequence). The CDR3 consists of 16 residues. The V and J ends lost 9 bases and 1 base, in that order; junction bases with no gene match: 12.

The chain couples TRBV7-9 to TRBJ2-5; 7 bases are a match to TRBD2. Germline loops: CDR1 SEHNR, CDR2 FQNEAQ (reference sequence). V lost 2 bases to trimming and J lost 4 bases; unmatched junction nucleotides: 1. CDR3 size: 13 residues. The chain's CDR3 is CASSLWGGETQYF. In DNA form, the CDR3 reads TGTGCCAGCAGCTTATGGGGGGGAGAGACCCAGTACTTC.

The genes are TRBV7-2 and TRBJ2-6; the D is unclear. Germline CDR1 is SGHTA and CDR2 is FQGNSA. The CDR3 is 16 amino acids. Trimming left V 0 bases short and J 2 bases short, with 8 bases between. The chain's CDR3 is CASSLALAAGANVLTF. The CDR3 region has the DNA TGTGCCAGCAGCTTAGCGCTGGCAGCTGGGGCCAACGTCCTGACTTTC.

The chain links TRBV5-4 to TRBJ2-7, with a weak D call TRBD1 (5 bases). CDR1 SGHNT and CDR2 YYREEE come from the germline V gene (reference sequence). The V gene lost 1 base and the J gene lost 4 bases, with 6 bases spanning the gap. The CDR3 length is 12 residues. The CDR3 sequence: CASSLRGYEQYF. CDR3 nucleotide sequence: TGTGCCAGCAGCTTGAGGGGTTACGAGCAGTACTTC.

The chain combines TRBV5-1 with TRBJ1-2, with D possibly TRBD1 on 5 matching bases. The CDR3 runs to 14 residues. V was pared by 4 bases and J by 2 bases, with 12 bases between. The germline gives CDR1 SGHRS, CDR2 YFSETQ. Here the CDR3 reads CASSPRGTNYGYTF. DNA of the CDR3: TGCGCCAGCAGCCCCCGGGGGACGAACTATGGCTACACCTTC.

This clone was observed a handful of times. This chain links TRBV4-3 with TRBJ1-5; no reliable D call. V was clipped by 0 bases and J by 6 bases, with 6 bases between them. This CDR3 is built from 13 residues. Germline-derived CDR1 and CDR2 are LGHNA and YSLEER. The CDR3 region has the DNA TGCGCCAGCAGCCAAGATCTTTTTCAGCCCCAGCATTTT. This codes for CASSQDLFQPQHF.